Listed here is a single T cell receptor (beta chain). The antigen is not known. This record comes from a study of CD8+ T cells in alopecia areata. Study-level information: Using the percentage of affected scalp area, treated patients' severity was scored. General study findings and limits: Lesional scalp, notably in alopecia totalis/universalis, had clonality above that of normal scalp. Scalp and blood retained many expanded lesional clones during tofacitinib.

Noted treatment: oral pan-JAK inhibitor, 5-10 mg twice daily. In alopecia areata patients, both lesional scalp punch biopsies and peripheral blood were collected. Extracted from the samples, RNA was reverse transcribed into cDNA to serve as the sequencing template. The repertoire was sequenced with immunoSEQ multiplex PCR; TCRdb's copy has only in-frame clones and lacks some. The profile shows about 190,000 clones, 55% to 70% of them singletons. The receptor was derived from a human donor with alopecia areata. The source material was CD4+ T cells sorted from blood, sampled at week 4, from a patient treated with tofacitinib.

DNA for the CDR3: TGTGCCAGCAGACCTCCTGGACAGGGGTATGGCTACACCTTC. It codes for CASRPPGQGYGYTF. The V call is TRBV7-2, the J call TRBJ1-2, with 9 bases matching TRBD1. After removal of 6 bases from V and 5 bases from J, the junction contained 7 bases not matched to a gene. Germline V lookup: CDR1 SGHTA, CDR2 FQGNSA. This CDR3 spans 14 amino acids.